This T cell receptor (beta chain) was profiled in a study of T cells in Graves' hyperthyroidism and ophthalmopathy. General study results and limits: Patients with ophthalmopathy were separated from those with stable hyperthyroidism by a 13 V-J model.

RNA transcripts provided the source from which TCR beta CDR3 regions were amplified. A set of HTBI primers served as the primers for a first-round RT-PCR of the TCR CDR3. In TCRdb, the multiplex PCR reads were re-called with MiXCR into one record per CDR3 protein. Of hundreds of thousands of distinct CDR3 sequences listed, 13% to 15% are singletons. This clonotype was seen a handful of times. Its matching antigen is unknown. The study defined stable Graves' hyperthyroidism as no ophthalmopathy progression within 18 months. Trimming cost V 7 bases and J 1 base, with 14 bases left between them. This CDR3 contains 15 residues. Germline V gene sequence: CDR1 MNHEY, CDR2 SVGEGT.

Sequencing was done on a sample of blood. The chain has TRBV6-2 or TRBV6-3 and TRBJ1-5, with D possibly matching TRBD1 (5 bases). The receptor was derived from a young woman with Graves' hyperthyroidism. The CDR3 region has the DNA TGTGCCAGCACCTTGGGGGAGGTCAGCAATCAGCCCCAGCATTTT. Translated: CASTLGEVSNQPQHF.